This entry lists 30 T cell receptor beta chains sequenced from one sample in a study of shared clonotypes between healthy human individuals. In the naive CD8 group, cells lacked CD45RO and were positively selected for CCR7, so terminally differentiated effector memory CD45RA+ cells were left out. Some clones are missing from TCRdb's copy, which holds only in-frame ones; the method was immunoSEQ multiplex PCR. Here the sample spans about 2.1 million clones, around 95% being singletons. The sequenced sample consisted of naive CD8+ T cells from PBMCs. The receptors stem from a man between 18 and 35 years old in good health. Some clones in this sample may be carry-over from other donors' samples.

Note on this clone: Other DNA sequences of this sample code for an identical CDR3. The J gene is TRBJ2-7, the V gene TRBV6-1, with D perhaps TRBD2 (5 bases). The CDR3 contains 13 residues. Trimming stripped 9 bases from V and 1 base from J, with 13 bases between. The germline V gene encodes CDR1 MNHNS and CDR2 SASEGT. This CDR3 is CASSSRGSYEQYF. CDR3 coding DNA: TGTGCCAGTTCGAGCAGAGGGTCCTACGAGCAGTACTTC.

V is TRBV4-3 and J is TRBJ2-2; D is tentatively TRBD1 or TRBD2 (6 bases each). The CDR3 runs to 18 residues. Germline CDR1 reads LGHNA; CDR2 reads YSLEER. V lost 0 bases and J lost 4, with 18 bases in between. The DNA of the CDR3 is TGCGCCAGCAGCCAAGATTGGGGGGTTACAGGGACCACCGGGGAGCTGTTTTTT. Its protein product is CASSQDWGVTGTTGELFF.

This chain uses TRBV6-6 with TRBJ1-2, with 7 bases lining up with TRBD1. Germline values: CDR1 MNHNY, CDR2 SVGAGI (reference sequence). The CDR3 spans 14 residues. The ends lost 6 bases at V and 8 bases at J; junction bases unmatched: 12. The CDR3 is CASSPKRQGWGYTF. CDR3 nucleotide sequence: TGTGCCAGCAGCCCGAAACGACAGGGTTGGGGCTACACCTTC.

V usage is TRBV4-3 and J usage is TRBJ2-7, with 11 bases that match TRBD2. Germline CDR1 LGHNA, CDR2 YSLEER. The ends lost 0 bases at V and 3 bases at J; junction bases unmatched: 10. The CDR3 spans 18 residues. The CDR3 here is CASSQDPDGTSGYYEQYF. The CDR3 coding sequence is TGCGCCAGCAGCCAAGATCCTGATGGGACTAGCGGATACTACGAGCAGTACTTC.

DNA for the CDR3: TGCGCCAGCAGCCAAGACCGGGCCCCTCTCTACGAGCAGTACTTC. The encoded protein is CASSQDRAPLYEQYF. The chain combines TRBV4-3 with TRBJ2-7; D unclear. Deletions cut 0 bases from V and 3 bases from J, with 12 bases between. This CDR3 has 15 amino acids. Germline V gene lookup returns CDR1 LGHNA and CDR2 YSLEER.

J is TRBJ2-3 and V is TRBV27; 11 positions agree with TRBD1. The CDR3 totals 15 residues. V was pared by 4 bases and J by 5 bases, with 5 bases of the junction left unmatched. The V gene's germline CDR1 is MNHEY and CDR2 SMNVEV (reference sequence). The chain's CDR3 is CASSSGQGAVDTQYF. The CDR3 DNA reads TGTGCCAGCAGTTCCGGACAGGGGGCCGTAGATACGCAGTATTTT.

To note about this clone: The sample holds other DNA sequences that translate to the same CDR3. This sequence joins TRBV20-1 and TRBJ2-1; D gene ambiguous. The CDR3 runs 11 residues. Trimming left V 3 bases short and J 0 bases short, with 0 bases between. CDR1 and CDR2 from the germline V gene are DFQATT and SNEGSKA (reference sequence). The CDR3 sequence: CSASSYNEQFF. The CDR3 DNA reads as TGCAGTGCTAGCTCCTACAATGAGCAGTTCTTC.

The chain uses TRBV13 and TRBJ1-1, with D unclear. V gave up 7 bases and J gave up 4 bases, with 19 bases separating them. This CDR3 contains 15 residues. Germline values: CDR1 PRHDT, CDR2 FYEKMQ (reference sequence). In DNA form, the CDR3 reads TGTGCCAGCACCCTCCGGGGTTACGCAGGCACTGAAGCTTTCTTT. It translates to CASTLRGYAGTEAFF.

The chain combines TRBV27 with TRBJ2-5; D is unresolved. The germline gives CDR1 MNHEY, CDR2 SMNVEV (reference sequence). V shed 5 bases and J shed 2 bases, with 18 bases lying between them. The CDR3 totals 16 residues. The CDR3 loop is CASSTRWAVLQETQYF. The CDR3 nucleotides read TGTGCCAGCAGTACCCGCTGGGCGGTCCTGCAAGAGACCCAGTACTTC.

The genes are TRBV9 and TRBJ2-7, with unresolved D. The germline V gene encodes CDR1 SGDLS and CDR2 YYNGEE. Trimming pared 0 bases from V and 3 bases from J, leaving 16 bases between. CDR3 length: 16 residues. CDR3 amino acids: CASSVASKSLGYEQYF. DNA of the CDR3: TGTGCCAGCAGCGTAGCTAGTAAGTCGCTCGGCTACGAGCAGTACTTC.

The chain links TRBV28 to TRBJ1-1; D remains unclear. Trimming removed 6 bases from V and 0 bases from J, with 11 bases in between. Germline V gene sequence: CDR1 MDHEN, CDR2 SYDVKM. The CDR3 consists of 14 residues. The CDR3 bases are TGTGCCAGCAGGCTGGTCAGTGTGAACACTGAAGCTTTCTTT. Amino acid sequence: CASRLVSVNTEAFF.

On this clone itself: This CDR3 is also generated by other DNA sequences in the sample. V is TRBV11-2 and J is TRBJ2-7; D remains ambiguous. Looked up from germline, CDR1 is SGHAT and CDR2 is FQNNGV. The CDR3 covers 12 residues. Deletions cut 3 bases from V and 3 bases from J, with 6 bases between. CDR3 DNA: TGTGCCAGCAGCTTTTTGATCTACGAGCAGTACTTC. Its protein is CASSFLIYEQYF.

V usage is TRBV27 and J usage is TRBJ2-7; 8 bases fit TRBD1. Germline CDR1 reads MNHEY; CDR2 reads SMNVEV (reference sequence). Trimming at V came to 8 bases and at J to 3 bases, leaving 9 bases not matched to a gene. The CDR3 is 14 residues long. The CDR3 is CASRLRTGHYEQYF. CDR3 DNA: TGTGCCAGCCGACTCCGGACAGGGCACTACGAGCAGTACTTC.

The J gene is TRBJ2-5, the V gene TRBV29-1; D remains ambiguous. Trimming left V 8 bases short and J 2 bases short, with 21 bases between. Germline lookup yields CDR1 SQVTM and CDR2 ANQGSEA. The CDR3 has 15 amino acids. CDR3: CSPENSTSCQETQYF. DNA of the CDR3: TGCAGCCCCGAAAATAGCACATCCTGTCAAGAGACCCAGTACTTC.

The chain is built from TRBV1 and TRBJ2-1; the table calls TRBD2, which could not be checked here. TRBV1 is classified as a pseudogene. This CDR3 region has 16 residues. CDR3 protein: CTSSQRILAGADEQFF. The CDR3 DNA reads TGCACCAGCAGCCAAAGAATACTAGCGGGAGCGGATGAGCAGTTCTTC.

The J gene is TRBJ2-7, the V gene TRBV10-2, with a possible D match to TRBD1 (6 bases). The CDR3 runs 13 residues. Per germline, CDR1 WSHSY and CDR2 SAAADI. Between the trimmed V and J ends, which lost 7 bases and 2 bases, there was a span of 12 bases. CDR3 nucleotides: TGCGCCAGCACTCGGGACAAGACCTACGAGCAGTACTTC. Protein product: CASTRDKTYEQYF.

The chain recombines TRBV28 with TRBJ2-1, with TRBD2 as a possible D gene (6 bases). Trimming took 5 bases from V and 0 from J, leaving 17 bases between them. Germline V lookup: CDR1 MDHEN, CDR2 SYDVKM. CDR3 length: 17 amino acids. CDR3 region: CASSLTSAMSSYNEQFF. CDR3 coding DNA: TGTGCCAGCAGTCTGACTAGTGCTATGAGCTCCTACAATGAGCAGTTCTTC.

On this clone itself: The same CDR3 also results from other DNA sequences found in this sample. V usage is TRBV30 and J usage is TRBJ2-1; no firm D call. Germline-derived CDR1 and CDR2 are GTSNPN and SVGIG (reference sequence). The CDR3 has 12 residues. V shed 2 bases and J shed 4 bases, with 6 bases lying between them. The CDR3 region has the DNA TGTGCCTGGAGTCGGTATTACAATGAGCAGTTCTTC. Amino acid sequence: CAWSRYYNEQFF. Based on the CDR3 plus reference TRBV30 and TRBJ2-1, the full variable domain is SQTIHQWPATLVQPVGSPLSLECTVEGTSNPNLYWYRQAAGRGLQLLFYSVGIGQISSEVPQNLSASRPQDRQFILSSKKLLLSDSGFYLCAWSRYYNEQFFGPGTRLTVL.

The chain couples TRBV14 to TRBJ2-2; a weak D match, TRBD2 (5 bases). Trimming cost V 4 bases and J 6 bases, with 12 bases left between them. This CDR3 is built from 14 residues. Germline V gene data show CDR1 as SGHDN and CDR2 as FVKESK. CDR3 in DNA: TGTGCCAGCAGCCCGCGGGCACCGGCCGGGGAGCTGTTTTTT. The encoded protein is CASSPRAPAGELFF. Using reference TRBV14 and TRBJ2-2 for the parts outside the CDR3, the full variable domain is EAGVTQFPSHSVIEKGQTVTLRCDPISGHDNLYWYRRVMGKEIKFLLHFVKESKQDESGMPNNRFLAERTGGTYSTLKVQPAELEDSGVYFCASSPRAPAGELFFGEGSRLTVL.

The CDR3 sequence is CASSSRQRLTYEQYF. The CDR3 bases are TGTGCCAGCAGCTCCAGACAGCGACTAACCTACGAGCAGTACTTC. V is TRBV7-8 and J is TRBJ2-7; D may correspond to TRBD1 or TRBD2 (5 bases each). CDR1 is SGHVS, CDR2 FQNEAQ, per germline. Trimming removed 4 bases from V and 2 bases from J, with 15 bases in between. The CDR3 totals 15 residues.

V and J are TRBV11-2 and TRBJ1-1, with 9 bases that match TRBD1. The V gene end was trimmed by 3 bases and the J gene end by 3 bases; junction bases not matched to a gene: 5. Germline V CDR1 and CDR2: SGHAT, FQNNGV. The CDR3 contains 15 residues. The CDR3 DNA reads TGTGCCAGCAGCTTGACAGGGGGTGAGGACACTGAAGCTTTCTTT. Residues: CASSLTGGEDTEAFF.

This clone came up a few times. The chain has TRBV29-1 and TRBJ1-2; D is perhaps TRBD1 (6 bases). The germline gives CDR1 SQVTM, CDR2 ANQGSEA. The CDR3 totals 14 residues. With 4 bases removed from V and 2 bases from J, the gap between germline ends came to 14 bases. The CDR3 here is CSVGPDSMNYGYTF. The CDR3, as DNA: TGCAGCGTTGGGCCGGACAGCATGAACTATGGCTACACCTTC.

The chain combines TRBV9 with TRBJ2-1, with D possibly being TRBD2 (6 bases). Germline CDR1 and CDR2: SGDLS and YYNGEE. V lost 7 bases to trimming and J lost 4 bases, with 21 bases between them. The CDR3 spans 16 residues. The CDR3 sequence: CASQGMGGNNYNEQFF. Written as DNA, the CDR3 is TGTGCCAGCCAGGGAATGGGGGGTAACAATTACAATGAGCAGTTCTTC.

This chain links TRBV7-9 with TRBJ2-5, with TRBD2 identical over 7 bases. The J call may not be correct, given that the DNA end is closer to TRBJ2-7. From germline, CDR1 is SEHNR and CDR2 FQNEAQ (reference sequence). This CDR3 is 15 amino acids long. In DNA form, the CDR3 reads TGTGCCAGCAGCTTTACTAGCGATTCCGCCTACGAGCAGTACTTC. Translation: CASSFTSDSAYEQYF.

This chain links TRBV6-1 with TRBJ2-7; possible D gene TRBD1, 6 bases. The CDR3 has 13 amino acids. Germline lookup yields CDR1 MNHNS and CDR2 SASEGT. Trimming stripped 4 bases from V and 3 bases from J, with 10 bases between. CDR3: CASSATGYYEQYF. The CDR3 nucleotides are TGTGCCAGCAGTGCCACAGGGTACTACGAGCAGTACTTC.

CDR3: CASRSDRGDLSGANVLTF. The CDR3 bases are TGTGCCAGCAGATCAGACAGGGGGGACCTCTCTGGGGCCAACGTCCTGACTTTC. The gene calls are TRBV5-8 and TRBJ2-6, with 9 bases matching TRBD1. V lost 5 bases, J lost 0 bases, and 9 bases stayed unmatched. The CDR3 contains 18 residues. Germline V gene data show CDR1 as SGHTS and CDR2 as YDEGEE. The full variable domain, with the rest looked up from reference TRBV5-8 and TRBJ2-6, is EAGVTQSPTHLIKTRGQQATLRCSPISGHTSVYWYQQALGLGLQFLLWYDEGEERNRGNFPPRFSGRQFPNYSSELNVNALELEDSALYLCASRSDRGDLSGANVLTFGAGSRLTVL.

The rearrangement uses TRBV19 and TRBJ1-2; 10 nucleotides match TRBD1. CDR1 and CDR2 (germline): LNHDA, SQIVND (reference sequence). V lost 8 bases and J lost 8; bases outside the gene matches: 8. The CDR3 length is 13 residues. The CDR3 here is CASQVGTGVGYTF. The CDR3 nucleotides are TGTGCCAGTCAGGTTGGGACAGGGGTCGGCTACACCTTC.

The chain employs TRBV6-6 and TRBJ2-7, with D maybe TRBD2 (5 bases). V was pared by 6 bases and J by 0 bases, with 9 bases between. The germline gives CDR1 MNHNY, CDR2 SVGAGI (reference sequence). The CDR3 consists of 13 residues. The CDR3 region is CASREGDSYEQYF. CDR3 sequence (DNA): TGTGCCAGCAGAGAGGGCGACTCCTACGAGCAGTACTTC.

The chain has TRBV27 and TRBJ2-7; TRBD1 might be the D (6 bases). V dropped 5 bases and J dropped 0 bases, with 17 bases sitting between them. The CDR3 has 16 residues. Looked up from germline, CDR1 is MNHEY and CDR2 is SMNVEV (reference sequence). This chain's CDR3 is CASSLSRGAGSYEQYF. The CDR3 DNA reads TGTGCCAGCAGTCTCAGCAGGGGCGCGGGCTCCTACGAGCAGTACTTC.

This chain links TRBV9 with TRBJ2-5; 8 bases agree with TRBD2. This CDR3 is 15 amino acids long. With 4 bases clipped from V and 5 bases from J, the junction kept 10 bases outside the gene matches. Germline V gives CDR1 SGDLS, CDR2 YYNGEE. The CDR3 bases are TGTGCCAGCAGCCCCGGGGACGGGGGGGTTGAGACCCAGTACTTC. It translates to CASSPGDGGVETQYF.